The next 21 T cell receptor beta chains were all read from a single sample in a study of T cell repertoires in ileal Crohn's disease. Using immunoSEQ multiplex PCR, the repertoire was profiled, and TCRdb retains in-frame clones only, with some absent. Of fewer than 5,000 clones in the sample, about 70% were seen once. Sequences were obtained from ileal tissue. Receptors were obtained from an adult with Crohn's disease.

This sequence joins TRBV18 and TRBJ2-3, with 11 bases aligning to TRBD1. Germline-derived CDR1 and CDR2 are KGHSH and LQKENI. The CDR3 has 18 residues. V trimming: 1 base; J trimming: 1 base; junction bases outside the gene matches: 7. CDR3 amino acids: CASSPRRLGQGGTDTQYF. The CDR3 region has the DNA TGTGCCAGCTCACCACGGCGACTGGGACAGGGGGGCACAGATACGCAGTATTTT. Full variable domain (rest looked up from reference TRBV18 and TRBJ2-3): NAGVMQNPRHLVRRRGQEARLRCSPMKGHSHVYWYRQLPEEGLKFMVYLQKENIIDESGMPKERFSAEFPKEGPSILRIQQVVRGDSAAYFCASSPRRLGQGGTDTQYFGPGTRLTVL.

By its share, this clone is medium-sized. The genes are TRBV7-2 and TRBJ2-7; no clear D gene. Per the germline V gene, CDR1 is SGHTA and CDR2 is FQGNSA. The CDR3 consists of 14 residues. The V and J ends lost 2 bases and 1 base respectively, with 9 bases between them. The CDR3 sequence: CASSLTVSSYEQYF. CDR3 nucleotide sequence: TGTGCCAGCAGCTTAACAGTGTCATCCTACGAGCAGTACTTC.

This rearrangement joins TRBV6-6 to TRBJ2-7, with D perhaps matching TRBD1 (6 bases). Germline V lookup: CDR1 MNHNY, CDR2 SVGAGI (reference sequence). The CDR3 covers 13 residues. The V end was cut by 4 bases, the J end by 1 base, with 8 bases between. The CDR3 region is CASSCGQSYEQYF. For the CDR3, the DNA is TGTGCCAGCAGTTGCGGACAGTCCTACGAGCAGTACTTC.

The chain joins TRBV4-3 to TRBJ1-2, with TRBD1 identical over 7 bases. V shed 0 bases, J shed 0 bases, and the junction held 4 bases outside the gene matches. The CDR3 extends over 16 amino acids. The germline gives CDR1 LGHNA, CDR2 YSLEER. The CDR3 region is CASSQEVGTANYGYTF. The CDR3 nucleotides read TGCGCCAGCAGCCAAGAGGTCGGGACAGCTAACTATGGCTACACCTTC.

The chain couples TRBV11-2 to TRBJ2-1; the D gene is possibly TRBD1 (5 bases). Germline V lookup: CDR1 SGHAT, CDR2 FQNNGV. The CDR3 sequence is 16 residues long. V dropped 0 bases and J dropped 0 bases, with 9 bases sitting between them. The CDR3 here is CASSLDTGCSYNEQFF. CDR3 DNA sequence: TGTGCCAGCAGCTTAGACACAGGTTGCTCCTACAATGAGCAGTTCTTC.

This sequence joins TRBV7-9 and TRBJ1-1; TRBD1 agrees at 9 bases. Germline V gives CDR1 SEHNR, CDR2 FQNEAQ (reference sequence). This CDR3 is built from 17 residues. The trim removed 3 bases at V and 3 bases at J, leaving 11 bases unmatched. The CDR3 DNA sequence: TGTGCCAGCAGCTTGCCGGGACAGGGCCCCGCATACACTGAAGCTTTCTTT. Translating it yields CASSLPGQGPAYTEAFF.

The table lists this clone with a count of one. The V call is TRBV5-4, the J call TRBJ2-5; TRBD1 might be the D (6 bases). Trimming shortened V by 2 bases and J by 4 bases, and 15 bases separated the two germline ends. The V gene's germline CDR1 is SGHNT and CDR2 YYREEE (reference sequence). The CDR3 has 15 residues. CDR3 protein: CASSLNRVRGETQYF. Here the CDR3 DNA reads TGTGCCAGCAGCTTAAACAGGGTACGAGGAGAGACCCAGTACTTC.

The chain is built from TRBV4-1 and TRBJ1-1; D not resolved. The CDR3 extends over 15 amino acids. The V gene lost 3 bases and the J gene lost 4 bases, with 15 bases spanning the gap. The germline CDR1 and CDR2 sequences are MGHRA and YSYEKL. The CDR3 DNA reads as TGCGCCAGCAGCCAGCCGCCAGCAGGTAGCACTGAAGCTTTCTTT. Protein product: CASSQPPAGSTEAFF.

This clone occurred a few times. In DNA form, the CDR3 reads TGCGCCAGCCGGGATCCGAACACTGAAGCTTTCTTT. Protein: CASRDPNTEAFF. This rearrangement joins TRBV5-1 to TRBJ1-1; no clear D. Germline CDR1 and CDR2: SGHRS and YFSETQ. The germline V and J ends were trimmed by 7 bases and 1 base, with 8 bases remaining between them. This CDR3 has 12 amino acids.

The J gene is TRBJ1-1, the V gene TRBV30; no clear D gene. CDR3 length: 12 amino acids. Trimming took off 3 bases at V and 4 bases at J, with 9 bases between the two ends. Looked up from germline, CDR1 is GTSNPN and CDR2 is SVGIG (reference sequence). Here the CDR3 DNA reads TGTGCCTGGAGAGGTCAGGTCACTGAAGCTTTCTTT. Protein: CAWRGQVTEAFF.

V usage is TRBV6-1 and J usage is TRBJ1-5; possibly TRBD1 for D (5 bases). CDR3 length: 15 amino acids. V lost 1 base to trimming and J lost 2 bases, with 9 bases between them. Looked up from germline, CDR1 is MNHNS and CDR2 is SASEGT. This CDR3 is CASSEEEGGNQPQHF. CDR3 nucleotides: TGTGCCAGCAGTGAAGAAGAAGGGGGCAATCAGCCCCAGCATTTT.

The chain employs TRBV6-5 and TRBJ1-1; D gene uncertain. The germline gives CDR1 MNHEY, CDR2 SVGAGI. This CDR3 spans 13 amino acids. Trimming took 0 bases from V and 7 from J, leaving 9 bases between them. Here the CDR3 reads CASSYSDGREAFF. The CDR3 region has the DNA TGTGCCAGCAGTTACTCCGATGGGCGTGAAGCTTTCTTT.

The chain couples TRBV29-1 to TRBJ1-2, with D tentatively TRBD1 (6 bases). Germline V lookup: CDR1 SQVTM, CDR2 ANQGSEA. Trimming cost V 8 bases and J 0 bases, with 13 bases left between them. This CDR3 region has 13 residues. The CDR3 loop is CSTWTVTNYGYTF. In DNA, the CDR3 is TGCAGCACTTGGACAGTGACTAACTATGGCTACACCTTC.

The CDR3 loop is CASSEQINYGYTF. CDR3 nucleotide sequence: TGCGCCAGCAGTGAACAGATTAACTATGGCTACACCTTC. The chain links TRBV10-2 to TRBJ1-2; D ambiguous. Germline V gene data show CDR1 as WSHSY and CDR2 as SAAADI. The CDR3 covers 13 residues. Trimming took off 3 bases at V and 1 base at J, with 6 bases between the two ends.

The chain joins TRBV25-1 to TRBJ2-1, with 11 bases identical to TRBD2. Germline V lookup: CDR1 MGHDK, CDR2 SYGVNS. The CDR3 has 15 amino acids. The V and J ends lost 3 bases and 5 bases, in that order; junction bases with no gene match: 3. As DNA, the CDR3 is TGTGCCAGCAGTGACTTAGCGGGGGGGGACAATGAGCAGTTCTTC. Its translation: CASSDLAGGDNEQFF. The full variable domain, in which reference TRBV25-1 and TRBJ2-1 provide the parts outside the CDR3, is EADIYQTPRYLVIGTGKKITLECSQTMGHDKMYWYQQDPGMELHLIHYSYGVNSTEKGDLSSESTVSRIRTEHFPLTLESARPSHTSQYLCASSDLAGGDNEQFFGPGTRLTVL.

The rearrangement uses TRBV4-1 and TRBJ2-1; TRBD2 might be the D (7 bases). Germline values: CDR1 MGHRA, CDR2 YSYEKL. Trimming pared 1 base from V and 4 bases from J, leaving 14 bases between. The CDR3 extends over 16 amino acids. Here the CDR3 DNA reads TGCGCCAGCAGCCAAGGGCGCGGGGGCAGATACAATGAGCAGTTCTTC. Translated: CASSQGRGGRYNEQFF.

The rearrangement joins TRBV30 to TRBJ2-3; D may be TRBD1 (6 bases). CDR3 length equals 13 residues. The V gene lost 2 bases and the J gene lost 5 bases, with 11 bases spanning the gap. The germline CDR1 and CDR2 sequences are GTSNPN and SVGIG (reference sequence). The CDR3 is CAWSRGGGDTQYF. The DNA for the CDR3 is TGTGCCTGGAGTAGAGGGGGTGGAGATACGCAGTATTTT.

V gene TRBV2 combines with J gene TRBJ2-2; TRBD1 agrees at 7 bases. Germline CDR1 SNHLY, CDR2 FYNNEI. CDR3 length equals 13 residues. V lost 11 bases to trimming and J lost 0 bases; unmatched junction nucleotides: 3. CDR3 bases: TGTGCCGAGGGACAGACGAACACCGGGGAGCTGTTTTTT. It translates to CAEGQTNTGELFF.

This clone was found a few times. The rearrangement uses TRBV5-6 and TRBJ2-7; D not resolved. CDR3 length equals 12 residues. Trimming pared 2 bases from V and 5 bases from J, leaving 8 bases between. Germline CDR1 and CDR2: SGHDT and YYEEEE. In DNA, the CDR3 is TGTGCCAGCAGCTTTTTATCCGACGAGCAGTACTTC. This encodes CASSFLSDEQYF.

V usage is TRBV5-6 and J usage is TRBJ2-1, with 8 bases that match TRBD1. J was trimmed by 13 bases and V by 3 bases; bases with no gene match: 6. The CDR3 loop spans 12 amino acids. CDR1 is SGHDT, CDR2 YYEEEE, per germline. The CDR3 loop is CASSSPRGQQFF. The CDR3 DNA reads TGTGCCAGCAGCTCCCCCAGGGGGCAACAGTTCTTC. Filled out from reference TRBV5-6 and TRBJ2-1, the complete variable domain reads DAGVTQSPTHLIKTRGQQVTLRCSPKSGHDTVSWYQQALGQGPQFIFQYYEEEERQRGNFPDRFSGHQFPNYSSELNVNALLLGDSALYLCASSSPRGQQFFGPGTRLTVL.

The chain recombines TRBV6-1 with TRBJ2-5, with 9 bases that match TRBD2. After removal of 0 bases from V and 2 bases from J, the junction contained 1 base not matched to a gene. CDR3 size: 15 residues. Germline V CDR1 and CDR2: MNHNS, SASEGT. The CDR3 protein is CASSEAAGGQETQYF. The CDR3 region has the DNA TGTGCCAGCAGTGAAGCGGCGGGGGGGCAAGAGACCCAGTACTTC.